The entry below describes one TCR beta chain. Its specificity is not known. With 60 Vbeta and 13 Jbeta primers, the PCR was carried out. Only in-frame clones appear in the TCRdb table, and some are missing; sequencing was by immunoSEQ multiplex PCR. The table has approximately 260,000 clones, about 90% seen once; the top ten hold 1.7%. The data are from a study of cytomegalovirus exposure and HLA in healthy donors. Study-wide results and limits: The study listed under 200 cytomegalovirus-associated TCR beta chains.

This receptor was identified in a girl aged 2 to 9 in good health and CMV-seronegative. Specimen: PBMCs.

Written as DNA, the CDR3 is TGTGCCCGCGGGCCACTTCTTGGCACAGATACGCAGTATTTT. It specifies CARGPLLGTDTQYF. The chain has TRBV7-9 and TRBJ2-3, with D possibly TRBD2 on 5 matching bases. The germline V and J ends were trimmed by 11 bases and 1 base, with 16 bases remaining between them. This CDR3 comprises 14 residues. Germline lookup yields CDR1 SEHNR and CDR2 FQNEAQ (reference sequence).